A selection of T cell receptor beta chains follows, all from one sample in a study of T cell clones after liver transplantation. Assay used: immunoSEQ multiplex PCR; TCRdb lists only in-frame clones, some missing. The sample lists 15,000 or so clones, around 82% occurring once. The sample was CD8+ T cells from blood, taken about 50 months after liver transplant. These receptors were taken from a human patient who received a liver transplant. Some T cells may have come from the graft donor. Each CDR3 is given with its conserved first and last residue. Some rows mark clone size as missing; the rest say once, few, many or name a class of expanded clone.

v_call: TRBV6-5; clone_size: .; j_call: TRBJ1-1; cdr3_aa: CASSYGRGFRTEAFF
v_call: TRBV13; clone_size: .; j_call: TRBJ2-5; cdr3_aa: CASSLGRAETQYF
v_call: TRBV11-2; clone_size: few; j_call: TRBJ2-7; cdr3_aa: CASSLPHPASGSYEQYF
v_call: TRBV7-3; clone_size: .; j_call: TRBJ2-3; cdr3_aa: CASSSSGGATDTQYF
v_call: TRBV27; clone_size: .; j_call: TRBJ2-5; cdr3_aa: CASSYSGPQETQYF
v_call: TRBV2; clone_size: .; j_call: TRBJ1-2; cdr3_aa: CASSPPTGQLGYTF
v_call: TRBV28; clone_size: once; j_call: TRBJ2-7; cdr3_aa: CASSLPASGRREFEQYF
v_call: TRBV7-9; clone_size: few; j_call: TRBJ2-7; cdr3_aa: CASSLARGLSYEQYF
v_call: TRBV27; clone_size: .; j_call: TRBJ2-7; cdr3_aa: CASSYRTSGTPSYEQYF
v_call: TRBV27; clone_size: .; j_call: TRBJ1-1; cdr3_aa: CASSLGPNTEAFF
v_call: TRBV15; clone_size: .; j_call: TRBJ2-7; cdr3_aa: CATSTHQQGTYEQYF
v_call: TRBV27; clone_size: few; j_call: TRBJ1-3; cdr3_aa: CASSSDSTGSGNTIYF
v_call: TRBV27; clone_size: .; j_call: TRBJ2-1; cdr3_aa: CASRVTGVDKFF
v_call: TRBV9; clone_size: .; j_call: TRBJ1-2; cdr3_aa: CASSVEDGRFYGYTF
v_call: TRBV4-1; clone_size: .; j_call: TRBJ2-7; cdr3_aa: CASSQAGTGTYEQYF
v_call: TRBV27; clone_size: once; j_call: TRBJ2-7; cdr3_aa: CASSWGQGAREQYF
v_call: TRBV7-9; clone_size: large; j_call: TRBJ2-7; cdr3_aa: CASSLALAGWYEQYF
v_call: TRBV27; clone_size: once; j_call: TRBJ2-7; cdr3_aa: CASRGWHEQYF
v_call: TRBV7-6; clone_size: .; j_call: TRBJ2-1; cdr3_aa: CASSLIQGNEQFF
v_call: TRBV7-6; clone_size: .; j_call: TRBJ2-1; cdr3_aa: CASSLTSGAYNEQFF
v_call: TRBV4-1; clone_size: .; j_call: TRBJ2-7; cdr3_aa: CASSQRLVSYEQYF
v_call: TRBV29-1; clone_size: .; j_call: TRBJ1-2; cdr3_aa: CSVDADRGNGYTF
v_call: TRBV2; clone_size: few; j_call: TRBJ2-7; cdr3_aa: CASVYSTYEQYF
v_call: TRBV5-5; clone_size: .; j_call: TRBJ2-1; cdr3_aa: CASSLTGLPAEEQFF
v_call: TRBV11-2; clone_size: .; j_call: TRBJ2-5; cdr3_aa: CASSLLAGGPETQYF
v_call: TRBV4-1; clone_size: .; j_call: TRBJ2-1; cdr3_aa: CASSQERVTKGNEQFF
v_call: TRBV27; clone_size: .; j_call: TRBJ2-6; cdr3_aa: CASTGSGANVLTF
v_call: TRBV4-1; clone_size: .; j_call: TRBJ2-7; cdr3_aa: CASSQEQLAGINSYEQYF
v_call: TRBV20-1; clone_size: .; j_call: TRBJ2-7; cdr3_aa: CSARDLVEQYF
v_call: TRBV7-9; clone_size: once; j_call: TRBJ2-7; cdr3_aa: CASSLVGNVAYEQYF
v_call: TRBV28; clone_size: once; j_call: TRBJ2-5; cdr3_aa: CASSLGGAEQETQYF
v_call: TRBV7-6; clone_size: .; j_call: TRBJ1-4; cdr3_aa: CASSLARVVTANEKLFF
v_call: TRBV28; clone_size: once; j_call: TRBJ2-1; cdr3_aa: CASSRIGSTEQFF
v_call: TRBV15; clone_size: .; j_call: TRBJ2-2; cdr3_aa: CATSRPDSPNTGELFF
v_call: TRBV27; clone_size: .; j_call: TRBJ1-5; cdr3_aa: CASGRGGNQPQHF
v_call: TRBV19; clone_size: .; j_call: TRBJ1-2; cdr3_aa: CASSTGTGGYGYTF
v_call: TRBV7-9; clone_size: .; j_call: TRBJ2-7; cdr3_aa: CASSETSGKYEQYF
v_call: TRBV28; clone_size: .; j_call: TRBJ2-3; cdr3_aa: CASSRLDTDTQYF
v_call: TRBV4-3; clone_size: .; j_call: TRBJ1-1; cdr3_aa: CASSQDWTANTEAFF
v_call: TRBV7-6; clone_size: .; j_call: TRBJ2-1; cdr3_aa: CASSLGTEQFF
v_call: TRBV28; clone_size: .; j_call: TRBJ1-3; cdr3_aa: CASSLPLDGTSGNTIYF
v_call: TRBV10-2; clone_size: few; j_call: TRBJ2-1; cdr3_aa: CASSSGSEQFF
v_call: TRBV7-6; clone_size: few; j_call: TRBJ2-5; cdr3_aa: CASSLAGGGETQYF
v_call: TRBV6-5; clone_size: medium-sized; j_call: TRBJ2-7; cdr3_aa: CASGEGGAYEQYF
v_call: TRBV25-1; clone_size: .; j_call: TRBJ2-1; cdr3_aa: CASSEILLGGGEQFF
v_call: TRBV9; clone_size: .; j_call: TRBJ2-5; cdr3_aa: CASSAGGSDQETQYF
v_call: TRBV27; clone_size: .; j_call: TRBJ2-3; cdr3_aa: CASTKEADGTDTQYF
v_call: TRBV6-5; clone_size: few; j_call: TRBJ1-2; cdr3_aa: CAAVGGPDGYTF
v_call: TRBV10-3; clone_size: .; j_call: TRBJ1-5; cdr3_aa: CAISRRRDRGDSNQPQHF
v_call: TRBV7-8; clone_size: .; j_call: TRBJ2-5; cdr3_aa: CASSLVAGGPGETQYF
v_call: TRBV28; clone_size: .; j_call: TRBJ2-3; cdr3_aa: CASSSGPGGDTQYF
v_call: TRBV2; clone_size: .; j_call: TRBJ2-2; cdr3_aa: CASSANTGELFF
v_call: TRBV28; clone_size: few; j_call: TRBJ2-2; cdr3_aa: CASSPGTSGGELFF